This entry is about one T cell receptor (beta chain). Its specificity is unknown. These data are taken from a study of T cells in pancreatic ductal adenocarcinoma. Whole-study findings and limits: No significant tumor-blood clonality difference; means were about 0.1 and 0.065.

The germline V gene has CDR1 SNHLY and CDR2 FYNNEI. V lost 5 bases to trimming and J lost 5 bases; unmatched junction nucleotides: 9. There are 14 residues in the CDR3. Here immunoSEQ multiplex PCR was the method, and the copy in TCRdb shows in-frame clones only, minus some. This sample has 100,000 or so clones; about 95% occur once, and the top ten carry less than 4%. Surgery without prior neoadjuvant therapy was the treatment of the selected pancreatic ductal adenocarcinoma patients. The chain links TRBV2 to TRBJ2-7; 7 bases line up with TRBD1. This clonotype was sampled from a human donor with pancreatic ductal adenocarcinoma. The source material was PBMCs. The CDR3 here is CASSTRQGMHEQYF. In nucleotides, the CDR3 is TGTGCCAGCAGTACCCGACAGGGTATGCACGAGCAGTACTTC.